Each of the 19 T cell receptor beta chains below was sequenced from the same sample in a study of control samples from healthy donors and cancer patients. Sequenced by immunoSEQ multiplex PCR; TCRdb stores in-frame clones only, minus some. The sample records about 410,000 clones, roughly 90% being singletons. The specimen was PBMCs. The receptors originated from a man aged 35 to 55 with head and neck cancer.

The genes are TRBV27 and TRBJ1-2; possible D gene TRBD1, 6 bases. The CDR3 runs 16 residues. The germline gives CDR1 MNHEY, CDR2 SMNVEV (reference sequence). V lost 0 bases to trimming and J lost 2 bases, with 13 bases between them. CDR3 sequence (DNA): TGTGCCAGCAGTTTATCAAGGACAGCCCAGAACTATGGCTACACCTTC. Protein sequence: CASSLSRTAQNYGYTF.

CDR3 coding DNA: TGTGCCAGCAGCGCCGGTCCGGGGCTTGAAGCTTTCTTT. Its protein is CASSAGPGLEAFF. The V call is TRBV11-3, the J call TRBJ1-1, with a tentative D call TRBD1 (5 bases). Per germline, CDR1 SGHNT and CDR2 YENEEA. Between the trimmed V and J ends, which lost 5 bases and 7 bases, there was a span of 14 bases. The length of the CDR3 is 13 residues. The variable domain in full, completed from reference TRBV11-3 and TRBJ1-1, reads EAGVVQSPRYKIIEKKQPVAFWCNPISGHNTLYWYLQNLGQGPELLIRYENEEAVDDSQLPKDRFSAERLKGVDSTLKIQPAELGDSAVYLCASSAGPGLEAFFGQGTRLTVV.

This chain joins TRBV2 and TRBJ2-2; possibly TRBD1 for D (6 bases). Germline V gives CDR1 SNHLY, CDR2 FYNNEI. The CDR3 totals 15 residues. The germline V and J ends were trimmed by 2 bases and 6 bases, with 13 bases remaining between them. CDR3 amino acids: CASSEQAEGAGELFF. The DNA of the CDR3 is TGTGCCAGCAGTGAACAGGCCGAGGGGGCCGGGGAGCTGTTTTTT.

The chain joins TRBV19 to TRBJ2-1, with TRBD2 identical over 13 bases. CDR3 length: 17 amino acids. The V and J ends lost 5 bases and 4 bases, in that order; junction bases with no gene match: 8. From germline, CDR1 is LNHDA and CDR2 SQIVND (reference sequence). CDR3 sequence reads: CASSSWTSGRQYNEQFF. For the CDR3, the DNA is TGTGCCAGTAGTTCGTGGACTAGCGGGAGACAGTACAATGAGCAGTTCTTC.

The rearrangement joins TRBV4-1 to TRBJ1-1, with a tentative D call TRBD1 (5 bases). Trimming took 5 bases from V and 4 from J, leaving 26 bases between them. The CDR3 sequence is 18 residues long. Germline V CDR1 and CDR2: MGHRA, YSYEKL. The CDR3 DNA sequence: TGCGCCAGCAGCTCAACCGACAGTCGGGTGGACGGGAGCACTGAAGCTTTCTTT. Its protein product is CASSSTDSRVDGSTEAFF.

The chain couples TRBV20-1 to TRBJ1-1; possibly TRBD1 for D (5 bases). The germline V gene encodes CDR1 DFQATT and CDR2 SNEGSKA (reference sequence). CDR3 size: 14 residues. V shed 3 bases and J shed 7 bases, with 18 bases lying between them. DNA for the CDR3: TGCAGTGCTAGTCCTACCTCAGGGTCGCGTGAAGCTTTCTTT. Protein sequence: CSASPTSGSREAFF.

The V and J genes are TRBV28 and TRBJ2-3; possibly TRBD1 for D (5 bases). The CDR3 spans 15 residues. V was trimmed by 3 bases and J by 0 bases, leaving 10 bases between them. CDR1 and CDR2 from the germline V gene are MDHEN and SYDVKM. The CDR3 DNA sequence: TGTGCCAGCAGTTTTAGACAGCTGAGCACAGATACGCAGTATTTT. It encodes CASSFRQLSTDTQYF.

This chain uses TRBV11-2 with TRBJ1-3; a possible D gene is TRBD1 (6 bases). Trimming pared 4 bases from V and 2 bases from J, leaving 9 bases between. Germline assignment: CDR1 SGHAT and CDR2 FQNNGV. There are 14 residues in the CDR3. The chain's CDR3 is CASSWTVTGNTIYF. The CDR3 DNA reads TGTGCCAGCAGCTGGACAGTAACTGGAAACACCATATATTTT.

V and J are TRBV19 and TRBJ2-7; D not resolved. The V end was cut by 3 bases, the J end by 2 bases, with 11 bases between. The germline V gene has CDR1 LNHDA and CDR2 SQIVND (reference sequence). The CDR3 sequence is 14 residues long. The CDR3 sequence: CASSMLNSAYEQYF. For the CDR3, the DNA is TGTGCCAGTAGTATGTTGAATAGTGCCTACGAGCAGTACTTC.

The chain employs TRBV7-8 and TRBJ2-1, with a tentative D call TRBD1 (6 bases). Trimming shortened V by 0 bases and J by 5 bases, and 14 bases separated the two germline ends. Germline CDR1 and CDR2: SGHVS and FQNEAQ. The CDR3 length is 16 residues. The CDR3 sequence is CASSLARTWTDNEQFF. The CDR3 bases are TGTGCCAGCAGCTTAGCCCGGACGTGGACAGACAATGAGCAGTTCTTC.

The table lists this clone with a count of one. V usage is TRBV7-3 and J usage is TRBJ2-5; either TRBD1 or TRBD2 may fit D (5 bases each). The germline V and J ends were trimmed by 2 bases and 5 bases, with 15 bases remaining between them. This CDR3 spans 15 amino acids. The germline gives CDR1 SGHTA, CDR2 FQGTGA. CDR3 loop: CASSLLTGRGETQYF. The CDR3 DNA is TGTGCCAGCAGCTTACTAACGGGAAGGGGTGAGACCCAGTACTTC.

The chain employs TRBV24-1 and TRBJ1-2; 9 bases line up with TRBD1. CDR1 KGHDR and CDR2 SFDVKD come from the germline V gene. CDR3 length: 18 amino acids. V lost 4 bases, J lost 4 bases, and 15 bases stayed unmatched. Here the CDR3 DNA reads TGTGCCACCAGTGAGCGGACAGGGGTGGGCAGGGAAGGCTATGGCTACACCTTC. This encodes CATSERTGVGREGYGYTF.

This clone was recorded only once. The chain links TRBV7-2 to TRBJ1-1, with 8 bases identical to TRBD1. Germline trimming cut 1 base from V and 6 bases from J; bases unmatched to any gene: 16. The CDR3 runs 18 residues. Germline CDR1 SGHTA, CDR2 FQGNSA. CDR3 region: CASSLVGHRGGDWAEAFF. The CDR3 bases are TGTGCCAGCAGCTTAGTTGGGCACAGGGGGGGAGATTGGGCTGAAGCTTTCTTT. Complete variable domain (other parts from reference TRBV7-2 and TRBJ1-1): GAGVSQSPSNKVTEKGKDVELRCDPISGHTALYWYRQSLGQGLEFLIYFQGNSAPDKSGLPSDRFSAERTGGSVSTLTIQRTQQEDSAVYLCASSLVGHRGGDWAEAFFGQGTRLTVV.

This sequence joins TRBV5-1 and TRBJ1-4, with TRBD1 as a possible D gene (6 bases). Trimming removed 0 bases from V and 7 bases from J, with 13 bases in between. In germline, CDR1 is SGHRS, CDR2 YFSETQ. This CDR3 has 15 amino acids. CDR3 protein: CASSLDTGAVEKLFF. CDR3 nucleotide sequence: TGCGCCAGCAGCTTGGACACGGGGGCCGTTGAAAAACTGTTTTTT.

The chain combines TRBV5-6 with TRBJ2-2; D unresolved. The CDR3 is 12 residues long. V was clipped by 5 bases and J by 6 bases, with 8 bases between them. Germline V lookup: CDR1 SGHDT, CDR2 YYEEEE. In nucleotides, the CDR3 is TGTGCCAGCAGTCCTGGGTCCGGGGAGCTGTTTTTT. As protein: CASSPGSGELFF.

This clone was seen a few times. The rearrangement uses TRBV12-3 or TRBV12-4 and TRBJ2-7; D not resolved. This CDR3 is 12 amino acids long. The V and J ends lost 7 bases and 6 bases respectively, with 13 bases between them. In DNA form, the CDR3 reads TGTGCCAGCATGGATGGGGATGGCGAGCAGTACTTC. Its protein product is CASMDGDGEQYF.

The chain has TRBV30 and TRBJ2-7; D could derive from TRBD1 or TRBD2 (5 bases each). Trimming left V 2 bases short and J 6 bases short, with 8 bases between. Looked up from germline, CDR1 is GTSNPN and CDR2 is SVGIG (reference sequence). There are 11 residues in the CDR3. In nucleotides, the CDR3 is TGTGCCTGGAGTTCAGGGAGCGAGCAGTACTTC. Protein product: CAWSSGSEQYF. Full variable domain (remainder filled in from reference TRBV30 and TRBJ2-7): SQTIHQWPATLVQPVGSPLSLECTVEGTSNPNLYWYRQAAGRGLQLLFYSVGIGQISSEVPQNLSASRPQDRQFILSSKKLLLSDSGFYLCAWSSGSEQYFGPGTRLTVT.

The genes are TRBV3-1 (or the pseudogene TRBV3-2) and TRBJ1-1; D remains ambiguous. The germline gives CDR1 LGHDT, CDR2 YNNKEL (reference sequence). CDR3 length: 15 residues. Deletions cut 4 bases from V and 0 bases from J, with 12 bases between. The DNA for the CDR3 is TGTGCCAGCAGCCGCTTAAGGGCGGTGAACACTGAAGCTTTCTTT. As protein: CASSRLRAVNTEAFF.

The gene calls are TRBV27 and TRBJ2-2; a weak D match, TRBD1 (6 bases). CDR1 MNHEY and CDR2 SMNVEV come from the germline V gene (reference sequence). Between the trimmed V and J ends, which lost 6 bases and 0 bases, there was a span of 11 bases. This CDR3 is 15 amino acids long. The CDR3 here is CASRLDRSNTGELFF. The CDR3 DNA sequence: TGTGCCAGCAGGTTGGACAGATCGAACACCGGGGAGCTGTTTTTT.